The TCR beta chain described here comes from a study of T-cell memory formation after mild COVID-19. Study-level findings and limits: There was a balanced CD4/CD8 profile in clones contracting day 15 to 85, and later expanders leaned CD4+. Pre-infection memory already had some responding clones, implying cross-reactive memory joined.

UMIs and sample barcodes were carried by the TCR alpha and TCR beta cDNA libraries that 5'RACE produced using constant-segment primers. TCRdb passed the 5' RACE reads through MiXCR, listing each CDR3 protein once. The sample has a few hundred thousand distinct CDR3 sequences; about a sixth are singletons. This CDR3 contains 14 residues. In germline, CDR1 is SGDLS, CDR2 YYNGEE. Trimming left V 2 bases short and J 6 bases short, with 15 bases between. The table lists this clonotype with many counts. The antigen is undetermined. The genes are TRBV9 and TRBJ2-7, with a weak D call TRBD1 (5 bases). Sequenced input: PBMCs or a T cell subset sorted from them (not recorded which). This sequence originates from a man aged 18 to 30 who had mild COVID-19 (a few samples of this study predate the infection). Cell type and time point are not known. CDR3 region: CASSVSDNLREQYF. DNA of the CDR3: TGTGCCAGCAGCGTCTCGGACAATCTTCGCGAGCAGTACTTC.